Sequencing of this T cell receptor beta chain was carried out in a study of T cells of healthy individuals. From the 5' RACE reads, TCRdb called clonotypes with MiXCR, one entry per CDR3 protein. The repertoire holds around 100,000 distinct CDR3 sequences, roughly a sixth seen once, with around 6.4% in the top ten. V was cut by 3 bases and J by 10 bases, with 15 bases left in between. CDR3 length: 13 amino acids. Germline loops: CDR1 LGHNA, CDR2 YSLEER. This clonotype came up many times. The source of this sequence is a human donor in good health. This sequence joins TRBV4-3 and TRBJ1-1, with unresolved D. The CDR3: CASSHSARRRAFF. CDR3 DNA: TGCGCCAGCAGCCACTCGGCACGGAGACGAGCTTTCTTT.